This passage covers 29 T cell receptor beta chains from one sample sequenced in a study of Ad26.COV2.S vaccination and SARS-CoV-2 variants. Treatment meaning: 15 to 20 received Ad26.COV2.S at low or high dose, single or two shots; several received placebo; per-sample allocation not given. Samples were taken on day 63 after the first vaccine or placebo injection. TCRdb's copy holds only in-frame clones and misses some; the assay was immunoSEQ multiplex PCR. The sample records fewer than 600,000 clones, 70% to 90% being singletons. Sequenced here: peripheral blood, sampled in a trial of Ad26.COV2.S vaccine versus placebo. The receptor set was obtained from a person aged 18 to 65 who received the Ad26.COV2.S COVID-19 vaccine or a placebo.

Comment on this clone: One end of the junction fails to match germline, which may point to a read error. V gene TRBV5-1 combines with J gene TRBJ1-2; D remains ambiguous. Per germline, CDR1 SGHRS and CDR2 YFSETQ. This CDR3 region has 13 residues. CDR3 sequence: CASSLALLGLKHF. As DNA, the CDR3 is TGCGCCAGCAGCTTGGCCTTGCTAGGGCTTAAGCACTTC.

The rearrangement uses TRBV6-5 and TRBJ2-5; TRBD2 might be the D (6 bases). The germline V gene has CDR1 MNHEY and CDR2 SVGAGI. The CDR3 runs to 16 residues. V was shortened by 0 bases and J by 5 bases, with 16 bases between the two germline ends. CDR3 sequence (DNA): TGTGCCAGCAGTTACTCTGTCGGGGGAGCTGGCGAGACCCAGTACTTC. It specifies CASSYSVGGAGETQYF.

About this clone: The same CDR3 is also encoded by other DNA sequences in this sample. In DNA, the CDR3 is TGTGCCAGCTCACCGAGACAGGGGGACACCGGGGAGCTGTTTTTT. Translated, it gives CASSPRQGDTGELFF. The V gene is TRBV18, the J gene TRBJ2-2; 9 bases align to TRBD1. Unmatched junction bases numbered 2, after V lost 3 bases and J lost 3 bases. Germline loops: CDR1 KGHSH, CDR2 LQKENI. The CDR3 covers 15 residues.

V usage is TRBV19 and J usage is TRBJ2-1; D remains ambiguous. The germline V gene encodes CDR1 LNHDA and CDR2 SQIVND (reference sequence). V lost 4 bases and J 2 bases, leaving 9 bases between the germline ends. The CDR3 is 14 amino acids. The CDR3 sequence is CASSKVLTYNEQFF. The CDR3 DNA follows: TGTGCCAGTAGTAAGGTACTAACCTACAATGAGCAGTTCTTC.

This clone came up once. As DNA, the CDR3 is TGTGCCAGCAGCTTAGGGCAGTCCTATGGAAACACCATATATTTT. Its protein product is CASSLGQSYGNTIYF. The chain has TRBV7-2 and TRBJ1-3; D is undetermined. V lost 1 base, J lost 3 bases, and 10 bases lay in between. The CDR3 covers 15 residues. The germline V gene has CDR1 SGHTA and CDR2 FQGNSA.

This clone was counted a single time. The rearrangement links TRBV6-4 to TRBJ2-1, with TRBD2 matching over 14 bases. This CDR3 is 15 amino acids long. V gave up 2 bases and J gave up 16 bases; unmatched junction bases: 10. The germline gives CDR1 MRHNA, CDR2 SNTAGT. In DNA, the CDR3 is TGTGCCAGCAGTGACCCCGGGACTAGCGGGAGAGCCTCTTTCTTC. Translation: CASSDPGTSGRASFF.

This clone appeared once. The V and J genes are TRBV25-1 and TRBJ2-1; 14 bases match TRBD2. This CDR3 has 13 amino acids. CDR1 MGHDK and CDR2 SYGVNS come from the germline V gene. V was clipped by 10 bases and J by 7 bases; unmatched bases: 3. The DNA of the CDR3 is TGTGCCACGGGGACTAGCGGGAGTAATGAGCAGTTCTTC. Translation gives CATGTSGSNEQFF.

The CDR3 reads CASSFTRTGELFF. Written as DNA, the CDR3 is TGTGCCAGCAGTTTTACCCGCACCGGGGAGCTGTTTTTT. This chain uses TRBV27 with TRBJ2-2; D not certain. CDR1 and CDR2 from the germline V gene are MNHEY and SMNVEV (reference sequence). Trimming cost V 3 bases and J 4 bases, with 6 bases left between them. The length of the CDR3 is 13 residues.

The gene calls are TRBV7-9 and TRBJ1-1; 8 positions match TRBD1. The V gene's germline CDR1 is SEHNR and CDR2 FQNEAQ (reference sequence). The CDR3 has 15 residues. J lost 6 bases, V lost 5 bases, and 11 bases had no gene match. For the CDR3, the DNA is TGTGCCAGCAGCCCGACGGACAGGGCCGCTCCTGAAGCTTTCTTT. The encoded protein is CASSPTDRAAPEAFF. The variable domain in full, completed from reference TRBV7-9 and TRBJ1-1, reads DTGVSQNPRHKITKRGQNVTFRCDPISEHNRLYWYRQTLGQGPEFLTYFQNEAQLEKSRLLSDRFSAERPKGSFSTLEIQRTEQGDSAMYLCASSPTDRAAPEAFFGQGTRLTVV.

The chain employs TRBV3-1 (or the pseudogene TRBV3-2) and TRBJ2-7; D is unresolved. CDR1 is LGHDT, CDR2 YNNKEL, per germline (reference sequence). V was clipped by 6 bases and J by 6 bases, with 15 bases between them. The CDR3 extends over 13 amino acids. CDR3 coding DNA: TGTGCCAGCAGGTTGTTGGGCGCGGCCGAGCAGTACTTC. Translated, it gives CASRLLGAAEQYF.

This clone was counted only a few times. The CDR3 nucleotides are TGTGCCAGCAGCTTACGAGGCTACGAGCAGTACTTC. The encoded protein is CASSLRGYEQYF. The chain combines TRBV7-9 with TRBJ2-7; D call uncertain. V was pared by 2 bases and J by 3 bases, with 5 bases between. Germline V gene sequence: CDR1 SEHNR, CDR2 FQNEAQ (reference sequence). The CDR3 is made up of 12 amino acids.

This rearrangement joins TRBV24-1 to TRBJ2-5; 8 nucleotides line up with TRBD2. J gave up 4 bases and V 4 bases, and 10 bases lay outside the gene matches. This CDR3 comprises 16 residues. CDR1 KGHDR and CDR2 SFDVKD come from the germline V gene. The CDR3 region is CATSDGGAGAGETQYF. DNA of the CDR3: TGTGCCACCAGTGACGGGGGGGCGGGAGCGGGAGAGACCCAGTACTTC.

This chain links TRBV28 with TRBJ2-5; 7 bases are shared with TRBD2. The CDR3 has 15 residues. The V and J ends lost 10 bases and 7 bases, in that order; junction bases with no gene match: 18. CDR1 is MDHEN, CDR2 SYDVKM, per germline. The CDR3 sequence: CATSNELAPRGTQYF. The CDR3 DNA sequence: TGTGCCACCTCCAATGAACTAGCGCCAAGAGGGACCCAGTACTTC.

The CDR3 sequence: CASSPDRGGPDTQYF. The CDR3 nucleotides are TGCGCCAGCAGCCCAGATAGGGGGGGCCCAGATACGCAGTATTTT. The V and J genes are TRBV4-3 and TRBJ2-3, with D maybe TRBD2 (7 bases). This CDR3 region has 15 residues. Looked up from germline, CDR1 is LGHNA and CDR2 is YSLEER. Trimming removed 4 bases from V and 4 bases from J, with 15 bases in between.

The chain uses TRBV7-8 and TRBJ1-5, with 7 positions matching TRBD1. The CDR3 length is 16 residues. CDR1 is SGHVS and CDR2 is FQNEAQ in the germline V gene. With 5 bases clipped from V and 0 bases from J, the junction kept 7 bases outside the gene matches. CDR3 in amino acids: CASSTWDSVSNQPQHF. For the CDR3, the DNA is TGTGCCAGCAGCACCTGGGACAGCGTTAGCAATCAGCCCCAGCATTTT.

The V call is TRBV7-9, the J call TRBJ1-6; D perhaps matches TRBD1 (5 bases). Germline CDR1 is SEHNR and CDR2 is FQNEAQ (reference sequence). With 2 bases removed from V and 11 bases from J, the gap between germline ends came to 19 bases. CDR3 length equals 16 residues. CDR3 protein: CASSLRDPSLGAPLHF. The CDR3 region has the DNA TGTGCCAGCAGCTTACGGGACCCATCGTTGGGGGCACCCCTCCACTTT.

The genes are TRBV11-2 and TRBJ2-1; 10 nucleotides line up with TRBD2. Germline CDR1 reads SGHAT; CDR2 reads FQNNGV. The CDR3 is 17 amino acids. The V segment lost 2 bases and the J segment 6 bases; nucleotides outside the gene matches: 10. The CDR3 sequence is CASSLTSGTSAINEQFF. The CDR3 DNA reads as TGTGCCAGCAGCTTAACGTCTGGGACTAGCGCCATCAATGAGCAGTTCTTC.

The sample holds a few counts of this clone. This chain joins TRBV5-4 and TRBJ2-7, with 9 bases identical to TRBD1. The germline gives CDR1 SGHNT, CDR2 YYREEE (reference sequence). V was pared by 4 bases and J by 4 bases, with 6 bases of the junction left unmatched. This CDR3 is built from 14 residues. CDR3 DNA: TGTGCCAGCAGCAAACAGGGGGCGCGGTACGAGCAGTACTTC. Encoded protein: CASSKQGARYEQYF.

The chain carries TRBV7-8 and TRBJ2-1; D is ambiguous. CDR3 length: 15 residues. Germline assignment: CDR1 SGHVS and CDR2 FQNEAQ. Trimming cost V 5 bases and J 0 bases, with 11 bases left between them. CDR3 protein: CASSEAPSSYNEQFF. CDR3 nucleotides: TGTGCCAGCAGCGAGGCGCCCAGCTCCTACAATGAGCAGTTCTTC.

The V and J genes are TRBV9 and TRBJ2-1; 7 nucleotides align to TRBD2. V shed 2 bases, J shed 5 bases, and the junction held 4 bases outside the gene matches. CDR3 length: 14 residues. CDR1 and CDR2 from the germline V gene are SGDLS and YYNGEE. The CDR3 region has the DNA TGTGCCAGCAGCGTCAGCGGGGAGAACAATGAGCAGTTCTTC. Residues: CASSVSGENNEQFF.

In nucleotides, the CDR3 is TGTGCCAGCAGAACCTCCGGGATTGCATCTGAGTACTTC. It encodes CASRTSGIASEYF. The chain employs TRBV6-5 and TRBJ2-7, with D tentatively TRBD2 (5 bases). The CDR3 runs 13 residues. Trimming took 6 bases from V and 11 from J, leaving 20 bases between them. The germline CDR1 and CDR2 sequences are MNHEY and SVGAGI.

V usage is TRBV28 and J usage is TRBJ2-1; TRBD1 is a possible D gene (7 bases). Trimming took off 8 bases at V and 4 bases at J, with 18 bases between the two ends. CDR1 MDHEN and CDR2 SYDVKM come from the germline V gene. The CDR3 sequence is 15 residues long. CDR3 bases: TGTGCCAGCCTACGAGGGGGGACAGCTTACAATGAGCAGTTCTTC. Protein product: CASLRGGTAYNEQFF.

The CDR3: CSARGMTEQFF. CDR3 nucleotide sequence: TGCAGTGCTCGGGGGATGACTGAGCAGTTCTTC. The J gene is TRBJ2-1, the V gene TRBV20-1, with a possible D match to TRBD2 (6 bases). Germline V CDR1 and CDR2: DFQATT, SNEGSKA (reference sequence). V was pared by 5 bases and J by 9 bases, with 11 bases between. The CDR3 runs to 11 residues.

V is TRBV10-1 and J is TRBJ2-1; a weak D match, TRBD2 (5 bases). Germline CDR1 and CDR2: WNHNN and SYGVQD (reference sequence). This CDR3 region has 13 residues. Between the trimmed V and J ends, which lost 5 bases and 9 bases, there was a span of 14 bases. The CDR3 reads CASSNLLEAEQFF. The CDR3 region has the DNA TGCGCCAGCAGTAACTTACTAGAGGCTGAGCAGTTCTTC.

The rearrangement links TRBV18 to TRBJ2-5; no firm D call. The V gene's germline CDR1 is KGHSH and CDR2 LQKENI. The CDR3 has 14 residues. Between the trimmed V and J ends, which lost 1 base and 1 base, there was a span of 7 bases. CDR3 DNA sequence: TGTGCCAGCTCACCACAACACACCCAAGAGACCCAGTACTTC. Amino acid sequence: CASSPQHTQETQYF.

The chain carries TRBV2 and TRBJ1-3; no reliable D call. Germline CDR1 is SNHLY and CDR2 is FYNNEI. The V and J ends lost 0 bases and 8 bases respectively, with 5 bases between them. The CDR3 has 12 amino acids. CDR3 protein: CASSEADDTIYF. The CDR3 nucleotides read TGTGCCAGCAGTGAAGCGGATGACACCATATATTTT.

The rearrangement uses TRBV28 and TRBJ2-7; D may correspond to TRBD1 or TRBD2 (5 bases each). Trimming shortened V by 7 bases and J by 6 bases, and 19 bases separated the two germline ends. This CDR3 is built from 14 residues. CDR1 and CDR2 (germline): MDHEN, SYDVKM. For the CDR3, the DNA is TGTGCCAGCACCTGGGACGGAGCACCTTCCGAGCAGTACTTC. It specifies CASTWDGAPSEQYF.

The chain uses TRBV5-1 and TRBJ2-5; TRBD2 matches at 13 bases. Germline loops: CDR1 SGHRS, CDR2 YFSETQ. The ends lost 4 bases at V and 6 bases at J; junction bases unmatched: 12. The CDR3 is made up of 17 amino acids. This CDR3 is CASSPSLLAGGQKTQYF. The CDR3 nucleotides read TGCGCCAGCAGCCCATCCTTACTAGCGGGAGGGCAGAAGACCCAGTACTTC.

The chain has TRBV28 and TRBJ1-1, with 9 bases fitting TRBD1. The CDR3 has 13 amino acids. The germline CDR1 and CDR2 sequences are MDHEN and SYDVKM. Trimming removed 6 bases from V and 2 bases from J; junction bases left unmatched: 1. The CDR3, as DNA: TGTGCCAGCAGGGACAGGGGAAACACTGAAGCTTTCTTT. It codes for CASRDRGNTEAFF.